This T cell receptor beta chain came from a study of T cell changes during pregnancy in multiple sclerosis. The CDR3 runs to 16 residues. The trim removed 4 bases at V and 4 bases at J, leaving 10 bases unmatched. CDR1 is SGHRS and CDR2 is YFSETQ in the germline V gene. The assay was immunoSEQ multiplex PCR, and TCRdb's table has in-frame clones only and misses some. This sample has over 90,000 clones, with approximately 93% found just once. The chain links TRBV5-1 to TRBJ1-5, with 8 bases matching TRBD1. This material consisted of peripheral blood, taken after pregnancy. The TCR was taken from a female donor with multiple sclerosis, enrolled in a pregnancy study. The CDR3 nucleotides are TGCGCCAGCAGCCCCGATCCAGGGGGCGGGAATCAGCCCCAGCATTTT. Translated, it gives CASSPDPGGGNQPQHF.